This T cell receptor (beta chain) is from a study of blood T cells in healthy people across ages. The wider study: Template switching captured about one barcoded beta molecule per two T cells.

Broader study findings: For the donors, CMV status was unknown and possibly confounded expanded clonotype changes.

The CDR3 is made up of 17 amino acids. V was pared by 5 bases and J by 8 bases, with 16 bases of the junction left unmatched. A sample-barcoded 5' primer and a J-beta primer mix were used in a second PCR of roughly 7 to 12 cycles. TCRdb recomputed calls from the 5' RACE reads with MiXCR, one row per CDR3 protein. In the table there are 900,000 to 950,000 distinct CDR3 sequences, 25% to 30% of which are singletons. Turning to this clonotype: Antigen unknown.

In addition, the sample was reused for a study of T cells of mothers and their children.

The chain carries TRBV12-3 or TRBV12-4 and TRBJ2-1; TRBD2 matches 9 bases. This sequence originates from a woman between 40 and 55 years old in good health. Sequencing was carried out using blood. The CDR3 DNA follows: TGTGCCAGCAGTACCCGCGGACGAGCGGGGGGCAAGTATGAGCAGTTCTTC. Amino acid sequence: CASSTRGRAGGKYEQFF.